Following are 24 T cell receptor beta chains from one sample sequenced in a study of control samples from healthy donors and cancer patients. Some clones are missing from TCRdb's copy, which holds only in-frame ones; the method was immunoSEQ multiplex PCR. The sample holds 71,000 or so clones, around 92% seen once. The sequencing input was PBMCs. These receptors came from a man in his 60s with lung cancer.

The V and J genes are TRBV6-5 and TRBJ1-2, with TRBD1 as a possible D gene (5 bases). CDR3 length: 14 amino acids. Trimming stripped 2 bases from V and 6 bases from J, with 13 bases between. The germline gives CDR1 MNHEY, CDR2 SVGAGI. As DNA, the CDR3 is TGTGCCAGCAGTTACGGGGCACTGTATGATGGCTACACCTTC. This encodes CASSYGALYDGYTF.

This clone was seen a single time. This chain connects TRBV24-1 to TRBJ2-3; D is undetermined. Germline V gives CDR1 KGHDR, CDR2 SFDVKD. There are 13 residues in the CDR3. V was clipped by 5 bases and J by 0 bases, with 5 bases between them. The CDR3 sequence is CATSVFSTDTQYF. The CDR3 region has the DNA TGTGCCACCAGTGTGTTCAGCACAGATACGCAGTATTTT.

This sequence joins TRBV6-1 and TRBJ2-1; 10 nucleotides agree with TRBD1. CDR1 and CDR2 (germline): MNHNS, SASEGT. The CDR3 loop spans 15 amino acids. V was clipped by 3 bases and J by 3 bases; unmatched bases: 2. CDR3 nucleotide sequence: TGTGCCAGCAGTGACCGGGACAGGGGCTACAATGAGCAGTTCTTC. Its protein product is CASSDRDRGYNEQFF.

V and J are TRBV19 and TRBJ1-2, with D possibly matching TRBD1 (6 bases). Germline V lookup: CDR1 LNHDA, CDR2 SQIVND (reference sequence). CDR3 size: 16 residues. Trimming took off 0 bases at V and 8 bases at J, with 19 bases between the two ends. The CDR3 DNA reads TGTGCCAGTAGTATAGATCGTATTGGGACAACCAAGGGCTACACCTTC. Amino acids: CASSIDRIGTTKGYTF.

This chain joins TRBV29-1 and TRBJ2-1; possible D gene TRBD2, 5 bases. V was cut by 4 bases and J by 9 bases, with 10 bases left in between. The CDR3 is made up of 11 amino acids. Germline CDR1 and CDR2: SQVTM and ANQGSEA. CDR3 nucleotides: TGCAGCGTTGCAGCGGCCGTTGAGCAGTTCTTC. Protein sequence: CSVAAAVEQFF.

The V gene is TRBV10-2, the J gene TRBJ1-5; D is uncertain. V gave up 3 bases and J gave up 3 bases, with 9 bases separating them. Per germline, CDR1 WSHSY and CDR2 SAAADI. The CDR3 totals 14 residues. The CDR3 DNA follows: TGCGCCAGCAGTGATAAGGCCTACAATCAGCCCCAGCATTTT. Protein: CASSDKAYNQPQHF.

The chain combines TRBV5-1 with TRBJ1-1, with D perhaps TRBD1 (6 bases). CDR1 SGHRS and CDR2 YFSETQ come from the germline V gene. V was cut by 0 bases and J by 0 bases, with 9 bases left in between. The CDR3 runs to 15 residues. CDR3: CASSLDRVMNTEAFF. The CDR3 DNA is TGCGCCAGCAGCTTGGACAGGGTAATGAACACTGAAGCTTTCTTT.

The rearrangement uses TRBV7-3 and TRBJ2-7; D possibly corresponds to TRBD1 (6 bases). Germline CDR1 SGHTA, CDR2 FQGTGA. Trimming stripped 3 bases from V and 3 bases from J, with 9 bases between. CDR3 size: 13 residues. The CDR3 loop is CASSLGADYEQYF. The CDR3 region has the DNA TGTGCCAGCAGCTTGGGGGCAGACTACGAGCAGTACTTC.

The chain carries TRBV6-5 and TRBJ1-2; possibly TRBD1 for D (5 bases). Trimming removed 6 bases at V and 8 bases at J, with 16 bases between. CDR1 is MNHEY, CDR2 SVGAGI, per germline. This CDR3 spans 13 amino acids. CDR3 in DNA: TGTGCCAGCAGAAGGGGCAGGGATGGAGGCTACACCTTC. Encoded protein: CASRRGRDGGYTF.

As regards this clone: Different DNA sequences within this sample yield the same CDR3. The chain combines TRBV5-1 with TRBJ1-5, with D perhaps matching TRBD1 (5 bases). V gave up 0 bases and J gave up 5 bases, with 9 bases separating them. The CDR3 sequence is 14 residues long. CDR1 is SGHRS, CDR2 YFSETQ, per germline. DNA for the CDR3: TGCGCCAGCAGCTTGGGGGGCGCCGATCAGCCCCAGCATTTT. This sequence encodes CASSLGGADQPQHF.

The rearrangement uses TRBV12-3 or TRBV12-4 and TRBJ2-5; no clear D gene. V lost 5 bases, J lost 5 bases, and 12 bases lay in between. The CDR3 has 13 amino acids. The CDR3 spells CASSVEPSETQYF. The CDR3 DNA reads TGTGCCAGCAGTGTCGAACCCTCGGAGACCCAGTACTTC.

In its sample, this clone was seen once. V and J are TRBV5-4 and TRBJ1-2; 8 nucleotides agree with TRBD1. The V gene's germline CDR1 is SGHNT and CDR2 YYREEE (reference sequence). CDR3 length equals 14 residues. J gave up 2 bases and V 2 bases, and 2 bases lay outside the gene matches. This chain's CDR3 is CASSFGQGNYGYTF. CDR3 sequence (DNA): TGTGCCAGCAGCTTCGGACAGGGCAACTATGGCTACACCTTC.

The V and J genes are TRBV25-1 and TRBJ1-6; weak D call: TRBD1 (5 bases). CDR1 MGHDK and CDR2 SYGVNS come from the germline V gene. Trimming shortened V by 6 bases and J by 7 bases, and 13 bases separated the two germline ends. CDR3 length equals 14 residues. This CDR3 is CASRLQGDNSPLHF. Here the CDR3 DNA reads TGTGCCAGCAGGCTTCAGGGAGACAATTCACCCCTCCACTTT.

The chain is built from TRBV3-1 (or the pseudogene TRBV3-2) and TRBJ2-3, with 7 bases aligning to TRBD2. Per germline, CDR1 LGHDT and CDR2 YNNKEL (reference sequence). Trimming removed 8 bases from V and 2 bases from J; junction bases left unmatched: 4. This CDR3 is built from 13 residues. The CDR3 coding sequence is TGTGCCAGCCGCGGGGGAGCCACAGATACGCAGTATTTT. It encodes CASRGGATDTQYF.

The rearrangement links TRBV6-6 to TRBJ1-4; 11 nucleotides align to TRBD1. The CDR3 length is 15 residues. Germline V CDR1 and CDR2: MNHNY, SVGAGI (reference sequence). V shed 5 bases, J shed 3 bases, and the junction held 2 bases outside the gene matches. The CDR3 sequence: CASSRGQGANEKLFF. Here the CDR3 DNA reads TGTGCCAGCAGTCGGGGACAGGGGGCTAATGAAAAACTGTTTTTT.

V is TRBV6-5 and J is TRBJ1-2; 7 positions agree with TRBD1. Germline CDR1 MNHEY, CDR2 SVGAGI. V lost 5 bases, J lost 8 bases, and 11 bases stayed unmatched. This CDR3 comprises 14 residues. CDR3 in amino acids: CASSTRTGPGGYTF. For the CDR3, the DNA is TGTGCCAGCAGTACTCGGACAGGTCCGGGCGGCTACACCTTC.

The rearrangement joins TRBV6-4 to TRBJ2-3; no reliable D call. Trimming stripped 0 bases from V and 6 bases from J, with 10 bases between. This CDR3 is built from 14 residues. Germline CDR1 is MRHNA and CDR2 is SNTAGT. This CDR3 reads CASSDSNFRDTQYF. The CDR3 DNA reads TGTGCCAGCAGTGACTCGAACTTTAGGGATACGCAGTATTTT.

CDR3 sequence (DNA): TGTGCCATCAGGGACAGCTCTGGGGCCAACGTCCTGACTTTC. Translation: CAIRDSSGANVLTF. The chain employs TRBV10-3 and TRBJ2-6, with D perhaps TRBD1 (6 bases). The germline gives CDR1 ENHRY, CDR2 SYGVKD. The CDR3 sequence is 14 residues long. Between the trimmed V and J ends, which lost 6 bases and 0 bases, there was a span of 6 bases.

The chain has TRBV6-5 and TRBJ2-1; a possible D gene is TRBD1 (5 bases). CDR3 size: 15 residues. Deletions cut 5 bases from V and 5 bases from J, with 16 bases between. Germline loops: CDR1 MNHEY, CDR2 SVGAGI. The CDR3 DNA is TGTGCCAGCAGTCGGGCAGGGCAGGAAGACAATGAGCAGTTCTTC. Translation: CASSRAGQEDNEQFF.

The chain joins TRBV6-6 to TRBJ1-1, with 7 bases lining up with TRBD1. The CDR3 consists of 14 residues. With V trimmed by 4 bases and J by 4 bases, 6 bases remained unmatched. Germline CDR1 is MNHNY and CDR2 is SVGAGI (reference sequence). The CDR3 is CASSSQGVGTEAFF. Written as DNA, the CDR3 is TGTGCCAGCAGTTCTCAGGGGGTAGGCACTGAAGCTTTCTTT.

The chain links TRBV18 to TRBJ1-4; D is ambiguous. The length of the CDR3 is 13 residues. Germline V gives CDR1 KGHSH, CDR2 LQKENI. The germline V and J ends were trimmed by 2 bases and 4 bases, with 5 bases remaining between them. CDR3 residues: CASSPVGNEKLFF. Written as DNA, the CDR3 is TGTGCCAGCTCACCAGTCGGTAATGAAAAACTGTTTTTT.

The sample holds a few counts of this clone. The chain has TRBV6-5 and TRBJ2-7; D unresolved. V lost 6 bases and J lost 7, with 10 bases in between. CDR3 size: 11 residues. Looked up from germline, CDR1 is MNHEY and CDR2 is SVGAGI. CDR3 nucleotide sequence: TGTGCCAGCAGCACCCTGGGGGAGCAGTACTTC. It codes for CASSTLGEQYF.

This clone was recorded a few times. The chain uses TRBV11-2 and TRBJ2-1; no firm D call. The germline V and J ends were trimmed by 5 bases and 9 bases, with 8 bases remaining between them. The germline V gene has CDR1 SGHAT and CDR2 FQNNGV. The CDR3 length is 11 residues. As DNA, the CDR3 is TGTGCCAGCAGCCAGACACTTGAGCAGTTCTTC. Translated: CASSQTLEQFF.

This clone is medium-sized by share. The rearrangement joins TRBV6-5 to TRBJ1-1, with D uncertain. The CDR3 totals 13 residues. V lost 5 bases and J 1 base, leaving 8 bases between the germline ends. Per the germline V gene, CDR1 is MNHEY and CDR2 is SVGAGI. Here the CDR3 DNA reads TGTGCCAGCAGTCCCGTCTCGAACACTGAAGCTTTCTTT. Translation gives CASSPVSNTEAFF.